This TCR beta chain was recorded in a study of glioma-infiltrating T cells. This clonotype has a count of ten or more. The CDR3 loop spans 13 amino acids. The germline V gene has CDR1 SGHTA and CDR2 FQGNSA. V lost 1 base and J lost 3, with 3 bases in between. The iRepertoire nested amplicon-rescue multiplex PCR amplified TCR alpha and beta CDR3s from RNA. One-step reverse transcription and amplification started from approximately 100-400 ng of tissue mRNA or PBMC total RNA. TCRdb re-called the multiplex PCR reads through MiXCR, storing one row per CDR3 protein. Of about 110,000 distinct CDR3 sequences in the sample, about 25% were seen once.

What was sequenced was glioma tissue, nonneoplastic brain tissue, or PBMCs (not recorded which). The V gene is TRBV7-2, the J gene TRBJ1-4; D remains ambiguous. This clonotype was obtained from a human donor with low-grade glioma or glioblastoma, undergoing nonglioma brain surgery, or in good health (not recorded which). CDR3 in amino acids: CASSLDPNEKLFF. CDR3 in DNA: TGTGCCAGCAGCTTAGACCCTAATGAAAAACTGTTTTTT.